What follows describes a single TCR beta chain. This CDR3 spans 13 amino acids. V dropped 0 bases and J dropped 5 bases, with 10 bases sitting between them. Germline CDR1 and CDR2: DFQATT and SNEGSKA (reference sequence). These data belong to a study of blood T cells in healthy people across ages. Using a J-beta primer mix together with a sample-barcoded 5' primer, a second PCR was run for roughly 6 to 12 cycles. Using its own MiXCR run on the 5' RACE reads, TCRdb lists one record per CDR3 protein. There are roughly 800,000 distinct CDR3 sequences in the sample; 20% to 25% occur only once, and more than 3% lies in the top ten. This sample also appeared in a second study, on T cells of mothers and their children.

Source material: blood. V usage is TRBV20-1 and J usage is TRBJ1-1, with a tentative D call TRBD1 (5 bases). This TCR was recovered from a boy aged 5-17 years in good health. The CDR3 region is CSARDRAGTEAFF. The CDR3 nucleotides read TGCAGTGCTAGAGATAGGGCAGGGACTGAAGCTTTCTTT.